Included here is one TCR beta chain sequence, with context. A multiplex PCR was run with 60 Vbeta primers and 13 Jbeta primers. Authors' data handling: The authors later counted approximately 80 million unique TCR beta chains, roughly 11 million of them shared. Sequencing used immunoSEQ multiplex PCR; TCRdb keeps in-frame clones, though not all of them. That table gives V, J and clone size, and the DNA gave D and trimming. This table lists 80,000 to 95,000 clones. This sample was taken from a study of cytomegalovirus exposure and HLA in healthy donors. This clonotype was sampled from a woman between 25 and 40 years old in good health and CMV-seronegative. Material for sequencing was PBMCs.

CDR3 amino acids: CASSLVQKNTEAFF. The CDR3, as DNA: TGTGCCAGCAGCTTGGTTCAGAAGAACACTGAAGCTTTCTTT. The chain links TRBV5-5 to TRBJ1-1; no definite D call. The CDR3 contains 14 residues. Per the germline V gene, CDR1 is SGHKS and CDR2 is YYEKEE (reference sequence). Between the trimmed V and J ends, which lost 0 bases and 1 base, there was a span of 7 bases.